This T cell receptor beta chain was sequenced during a study of T-cell memory formation after mild COVID-19. In TCRdb, the 5' RACE reads were re-called with MiXCR into one record per CDR3 protein. The sample includes roughly 600,000 distinct CDR3 sequences, roughly 17% seen only once; the top ten take around 12%. CDR3 length: 15 residues. Trimming stripped 1 base from V and 2 bases from J, with 10 bases between. From germline, CDR1 is SEHNR and CDR2 FQNEAQ (reference sequence). This clonotype was sampled from an adult woman who had mild COVID-19 (a few samples of this study predate the infection). Cell type and time point are not known. The chain links TRBV7-9 to TRBJ2-3; D unclear. Sequenced: PBMCs or a T cell subset sorted from them (not recorded which). The CDR3 coding sequence is TGTGCCAGCAGCTTAGTTGACGGAATCACAGATACGCAGTATTTT. Translated, it gives CASSLVDGITDTQYF.